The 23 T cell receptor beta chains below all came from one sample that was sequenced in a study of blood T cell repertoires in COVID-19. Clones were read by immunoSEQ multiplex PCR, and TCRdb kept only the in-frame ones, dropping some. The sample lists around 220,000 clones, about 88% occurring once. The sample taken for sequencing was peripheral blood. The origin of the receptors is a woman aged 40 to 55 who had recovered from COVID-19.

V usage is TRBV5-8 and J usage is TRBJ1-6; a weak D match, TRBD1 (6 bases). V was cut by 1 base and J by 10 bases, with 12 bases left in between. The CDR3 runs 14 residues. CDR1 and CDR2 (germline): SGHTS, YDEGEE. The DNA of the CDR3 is TGTGCCAGCAGCTTGAACAGGGCGAGATCACCCCTCCACTTT. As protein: CASSLNRARSPLHF. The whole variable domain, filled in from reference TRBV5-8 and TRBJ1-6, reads EAGVTQSPTHLIKTRGQQATLRCSPISGHTSVYWYQQALGLGLQFLLWYDEGEERNRGNFPPRFSGRQFPNYSSELNVNALELEDSALYLCASSLNRARSPLHFGNGTRLTVT.

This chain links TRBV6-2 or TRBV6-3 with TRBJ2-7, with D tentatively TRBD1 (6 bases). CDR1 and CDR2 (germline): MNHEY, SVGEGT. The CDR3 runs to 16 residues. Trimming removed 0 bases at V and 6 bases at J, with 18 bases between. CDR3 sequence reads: CASSYSGAARGSEQYF. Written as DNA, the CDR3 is TGTGCCAGCAGTTACTCGGGTGCGGCCAGGGGTTCCGAGCAGTACTTC.

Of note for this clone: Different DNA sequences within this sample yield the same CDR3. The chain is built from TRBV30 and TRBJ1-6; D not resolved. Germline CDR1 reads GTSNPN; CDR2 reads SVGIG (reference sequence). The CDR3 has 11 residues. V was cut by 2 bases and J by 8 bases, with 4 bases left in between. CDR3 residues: CAWSRDSPLHF. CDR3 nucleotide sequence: TGTGCCTGGAGTCGCGATTCACCCCTCCACTTT. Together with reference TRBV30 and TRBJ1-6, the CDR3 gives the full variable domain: SQTIHQWPATLVQPVGSPLSLECTVEGTSNPNLYWYRQAAGRGLQLLFYSVGIGQISSEVPQNLSASRPQDRQFILSSKKLLLSDSGFYLCAWSRDSPLHFGNGTRLTVT.

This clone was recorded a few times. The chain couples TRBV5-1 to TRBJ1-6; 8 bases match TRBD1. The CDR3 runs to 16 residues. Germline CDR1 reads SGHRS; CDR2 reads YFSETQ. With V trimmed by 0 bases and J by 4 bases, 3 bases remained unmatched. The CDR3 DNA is TGCGCCAGCAGCTTGGGACAGGGGCCTTATAATTCACCCCTCCACTTT. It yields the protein CASSLGQGPYNSPLHF.

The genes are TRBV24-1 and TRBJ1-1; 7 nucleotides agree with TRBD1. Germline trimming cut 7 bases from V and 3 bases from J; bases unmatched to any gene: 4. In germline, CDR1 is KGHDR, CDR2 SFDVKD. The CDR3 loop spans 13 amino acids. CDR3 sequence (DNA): TGTGCCACCAGACAGGGGCCGGACACTGAAGCTTTCTTT. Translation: CATRQGPDTEAFF.

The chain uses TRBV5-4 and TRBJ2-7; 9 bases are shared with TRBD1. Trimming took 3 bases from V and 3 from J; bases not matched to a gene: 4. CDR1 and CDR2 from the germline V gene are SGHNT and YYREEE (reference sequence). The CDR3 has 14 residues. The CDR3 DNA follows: TGTGCCAGCAGCTCCCGGGACAGGGTCTACGAGCAGTACTTC. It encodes CASSSRDRVYEQYF.

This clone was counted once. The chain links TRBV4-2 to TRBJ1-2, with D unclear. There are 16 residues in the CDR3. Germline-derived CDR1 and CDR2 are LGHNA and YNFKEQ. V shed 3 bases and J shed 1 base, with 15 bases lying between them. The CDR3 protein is CASSHPRGEGNYGYTF. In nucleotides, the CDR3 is TGTGCCAGCAGCCACCCGAGAGGAGAGGGTAACTATGGCTACACCTTC.

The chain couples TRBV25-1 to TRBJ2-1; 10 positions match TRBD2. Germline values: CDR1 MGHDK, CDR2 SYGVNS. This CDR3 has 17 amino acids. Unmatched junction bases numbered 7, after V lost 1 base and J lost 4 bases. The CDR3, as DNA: TGTGCCAGCAGTGAATTGTCTAGCGGGGGTTTTTACAATGAGCAGTTCTTC. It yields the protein CASSELSSGGFYNEQFF. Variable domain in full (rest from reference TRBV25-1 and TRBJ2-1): EADIYQTPRYLVIGTGKKITLECSQTMGHDKMYWYQQDPGMELHLIHYSYGVNSTEKGDLSSESTVSRIRTEHFPLTLESARPSHTSQYLCASSELSSGGFYNEQFFGPGTRLTVL.

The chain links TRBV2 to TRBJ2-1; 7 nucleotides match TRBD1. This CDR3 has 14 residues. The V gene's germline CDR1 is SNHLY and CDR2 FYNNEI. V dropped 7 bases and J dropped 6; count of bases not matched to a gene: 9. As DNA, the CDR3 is TGTGCCAGCAAGTCACAGGGGTCGTCCAATGAGCAGTTCTTC. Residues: CASKSQGSSNEQFF.

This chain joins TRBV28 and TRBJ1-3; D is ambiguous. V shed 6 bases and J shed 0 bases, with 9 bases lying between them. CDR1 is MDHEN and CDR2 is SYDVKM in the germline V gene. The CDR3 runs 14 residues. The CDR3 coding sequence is TGTGCCAGCAGAGTGGCCATCTCTGGAAACACCATATATTTT. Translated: CASRVAISGNTIYF.

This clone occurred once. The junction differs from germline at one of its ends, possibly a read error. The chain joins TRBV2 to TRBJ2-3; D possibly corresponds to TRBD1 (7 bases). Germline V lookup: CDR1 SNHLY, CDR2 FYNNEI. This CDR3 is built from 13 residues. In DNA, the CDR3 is TGTGCCAGCAGTGAAGCGGAGGGGGCGTCCAGGAATTTT. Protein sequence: CASSEAEGASRNF. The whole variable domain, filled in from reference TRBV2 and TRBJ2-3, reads EPEVTQTPSHQVTQMGQEVILRCVPISNHLYFYWYRQILGQKVEFLVSFYNNEISEKSEIFDDQFSVERPDGSNFTLKIRSTKLEDSAMYFCASSEAEGASRNFGPGTRLTVL.

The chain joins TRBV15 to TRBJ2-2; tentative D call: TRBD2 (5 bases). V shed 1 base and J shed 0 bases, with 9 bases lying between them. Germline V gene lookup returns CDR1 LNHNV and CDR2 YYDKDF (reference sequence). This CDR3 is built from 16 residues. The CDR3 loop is CATSRGSAANTGELFF. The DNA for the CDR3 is TGTGCCACCAGCAGAGGCTCAGCGGCGAACACCGGGGAGCTGTTTTTT.

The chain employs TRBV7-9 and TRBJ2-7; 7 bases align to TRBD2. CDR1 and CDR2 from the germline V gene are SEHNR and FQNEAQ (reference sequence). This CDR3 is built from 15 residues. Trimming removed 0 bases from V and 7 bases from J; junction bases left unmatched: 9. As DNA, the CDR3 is TGTGCCAGCAGCTTAGCCCAGGGAGGGATGATAGAGCAGTACTTC. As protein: CASSLAQGGMIEQYF.

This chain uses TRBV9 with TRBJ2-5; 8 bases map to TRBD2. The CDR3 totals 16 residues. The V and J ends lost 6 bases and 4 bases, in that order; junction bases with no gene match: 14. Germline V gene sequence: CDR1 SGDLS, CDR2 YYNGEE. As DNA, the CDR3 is TGTGCCAGCAACCGGGCGGCTAGCGGGTCGGGAGAGACCCAGTACTTC. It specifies CASNRAASGSGETQYF.

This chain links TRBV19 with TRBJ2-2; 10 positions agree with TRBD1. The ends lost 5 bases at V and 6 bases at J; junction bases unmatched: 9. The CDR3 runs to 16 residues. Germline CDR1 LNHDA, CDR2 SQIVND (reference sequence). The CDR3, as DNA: TGTGCCAGTAGTTCCCGGACAGGGGGGGGACCCGGGGAGCTGTTTTTT. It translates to CASSSRTGGGPGELFF.

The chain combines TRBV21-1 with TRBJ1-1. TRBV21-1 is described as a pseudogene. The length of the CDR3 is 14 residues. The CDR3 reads CASTNPLLGVEAFF. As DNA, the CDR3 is TGTGCCAGCACAAACCCCTTGTTGGGAGTTGAAGCTTTCTTT.

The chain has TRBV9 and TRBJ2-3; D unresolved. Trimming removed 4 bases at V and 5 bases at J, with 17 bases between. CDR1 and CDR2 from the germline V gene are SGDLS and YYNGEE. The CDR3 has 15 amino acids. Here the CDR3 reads CASSPRLPPRDTQYF. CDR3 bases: TGTGCCAGCAGCCCGCGACTTCCCCCGCGAGATACGCAGTATTTT.

The CDR3 protein is CASSHPDRPDSPLHF. The CDR3 bases are TGCGCCAGCAGCCATCCCGACAGGCCGGATTCACCCCTCCACTTT. This chain uses TRBV4-3 with TRBJ1-6; maybe TRBD1 (6 bases). Germline lookup yields CDR1 LGHNA and CDR2 YSLEER. Trimming took 3 bases from V and 8 from J, leaving 14 bases between them. This CDR3 spans 15 amino acids.

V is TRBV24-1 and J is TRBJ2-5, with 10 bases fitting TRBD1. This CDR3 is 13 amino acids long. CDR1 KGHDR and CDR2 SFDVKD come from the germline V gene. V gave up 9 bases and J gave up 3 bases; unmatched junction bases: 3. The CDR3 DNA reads TGTGCCACCGGTGGACAGGGGGAAGAGACCCAGTACTTC. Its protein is CATGGQGEETQYF.

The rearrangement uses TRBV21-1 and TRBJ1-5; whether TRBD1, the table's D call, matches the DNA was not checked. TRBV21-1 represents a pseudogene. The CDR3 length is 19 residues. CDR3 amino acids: CASSKAGGTGTGVNQPQHF. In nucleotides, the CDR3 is TGTGCCAGCAGCAAAGCGGGAGGAACCGGGACAGGGGTCAATCAGCCCCAGCATTTT.

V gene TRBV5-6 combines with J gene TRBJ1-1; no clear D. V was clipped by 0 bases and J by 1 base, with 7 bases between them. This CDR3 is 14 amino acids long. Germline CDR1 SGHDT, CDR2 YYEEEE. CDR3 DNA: TGTGCCAGCAGCTTGGTACAGAAGAACACTGAAGCTTTCTTT. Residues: CASSLVQKNTEAFF.

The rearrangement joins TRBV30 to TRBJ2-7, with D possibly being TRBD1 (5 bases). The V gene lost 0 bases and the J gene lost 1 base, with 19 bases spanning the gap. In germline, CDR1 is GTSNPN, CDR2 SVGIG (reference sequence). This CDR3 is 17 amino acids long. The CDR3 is CAWSVPKGRVGSYEQYF. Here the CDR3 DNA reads TGTGCCTGGAGTGTACCTAAGGGCAGGGTGGGGTCCTACGAGCAGTACTTC.

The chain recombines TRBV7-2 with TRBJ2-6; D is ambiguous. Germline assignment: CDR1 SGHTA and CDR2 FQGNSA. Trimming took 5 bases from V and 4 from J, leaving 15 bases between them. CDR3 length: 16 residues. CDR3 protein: CASSPPRGTGANVLTF. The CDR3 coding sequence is TGTGCCAGCAGCCCACCACGCGGTACAGGGGCCAACGTCCTGACTTTC.